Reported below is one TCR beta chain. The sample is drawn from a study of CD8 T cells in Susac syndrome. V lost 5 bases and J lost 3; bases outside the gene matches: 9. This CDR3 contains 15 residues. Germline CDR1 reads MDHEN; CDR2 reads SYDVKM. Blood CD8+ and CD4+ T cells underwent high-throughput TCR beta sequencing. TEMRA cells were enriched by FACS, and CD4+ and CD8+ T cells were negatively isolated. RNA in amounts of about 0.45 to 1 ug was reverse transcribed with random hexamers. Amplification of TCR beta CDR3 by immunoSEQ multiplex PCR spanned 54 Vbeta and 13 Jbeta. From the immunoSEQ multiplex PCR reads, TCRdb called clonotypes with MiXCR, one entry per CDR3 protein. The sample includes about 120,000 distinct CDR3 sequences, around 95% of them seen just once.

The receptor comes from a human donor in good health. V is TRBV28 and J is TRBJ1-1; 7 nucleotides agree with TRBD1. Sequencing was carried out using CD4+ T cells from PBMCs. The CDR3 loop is CASSPPTGWDTEAFF. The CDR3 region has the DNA TGTGCCAGCAGTCCCCCGACAGGGTGGGACACTGAAGCTTTCTTT.